Reported below is one TCR beta chain. It was via CD45RO/CCR7/CD25/CD127/CD95/CD27 that CD4+ naive, central memory, regulatory and stem cell-like memory cells were sorted. The investigators reverse transcribed all of the isolated RNA, so they sequenced expressed TCRB transcripts. Profiling relied on immunoSEQ multiplex PCR, and the TCRdb table lists in-frame clones only, not all of them. The sample includes some 410,000 clones, 14% of them seen just once. The source of the sample is a study of beta chain features in type 1 diabetes. Study-level information: No age, gender or cell yield differences were seen between patients and healthy donors.

The CDR3 has 14 amino acids. The ends were cut back, 2 bases at V and 2 bases at J, with 9 bases in the middle. Germline CDR1 reads MNHEY; CDR2 reads SMNVEV (reference sequence). The sample was naive CD4+ T cells from blood. The rearrangement links TRBV27 to TRBJ2-5; D ambiguous. This clonotype was obtained from a man aged 25-45 years in good health. CDR3 in amino acids: CASSLVGRQETQYF. Here the CDR3 DNA reads TGTGCCAGCAGTTTAGTCGGCAGGCAAGAGACCCAGTACTTC.